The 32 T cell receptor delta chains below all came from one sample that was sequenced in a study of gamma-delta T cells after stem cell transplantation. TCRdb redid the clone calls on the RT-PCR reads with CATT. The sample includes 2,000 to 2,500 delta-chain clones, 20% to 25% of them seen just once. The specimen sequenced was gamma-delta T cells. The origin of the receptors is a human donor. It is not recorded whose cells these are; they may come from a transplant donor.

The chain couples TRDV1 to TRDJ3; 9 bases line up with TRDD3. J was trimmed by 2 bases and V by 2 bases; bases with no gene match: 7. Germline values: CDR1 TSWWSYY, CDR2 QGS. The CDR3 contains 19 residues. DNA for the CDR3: TGTGCTCTTGGGGAAATTTGGGGGATAGGCCCCTGGGACACCCGACAGATGTTTTTC. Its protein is CALGEIWGIGPWDTRQMFF.

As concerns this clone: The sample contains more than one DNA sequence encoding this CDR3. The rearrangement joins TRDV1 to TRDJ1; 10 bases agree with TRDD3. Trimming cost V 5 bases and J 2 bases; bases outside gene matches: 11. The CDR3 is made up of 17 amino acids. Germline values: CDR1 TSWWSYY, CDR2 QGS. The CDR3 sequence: CALGPPYWGIGTDKLIF. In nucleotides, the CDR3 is TGTGCTCTTGGGCCACCTTACTGGGGGATTGGTACCGATAAACTCATCTTT.

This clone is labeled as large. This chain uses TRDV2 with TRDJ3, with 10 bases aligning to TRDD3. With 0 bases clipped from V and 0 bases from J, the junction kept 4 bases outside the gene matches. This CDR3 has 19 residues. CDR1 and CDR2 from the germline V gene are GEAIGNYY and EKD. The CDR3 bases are TGTGCCTGTGACACCTGGGGGATACCTGCCTCCTGGGACACCCGACAGATGTTTTTC. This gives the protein CACDTWGIPASWDTRQMFF.

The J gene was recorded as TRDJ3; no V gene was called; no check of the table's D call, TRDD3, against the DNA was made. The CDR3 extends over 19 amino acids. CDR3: CACDTVVLGDSSDTRQMFF. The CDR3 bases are TGTGCCTGTGACACCGTCGTATTGGGGGATTCATCGGACACCCGACAGATGTTTTTC.

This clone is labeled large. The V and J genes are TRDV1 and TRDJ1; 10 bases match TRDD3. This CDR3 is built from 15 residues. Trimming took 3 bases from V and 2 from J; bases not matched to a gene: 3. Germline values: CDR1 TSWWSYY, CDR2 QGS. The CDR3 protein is CALGDPLGDTDKLIF. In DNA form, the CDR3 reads TGTGCTCTTGGGGACCCACTGGGGGATACCGATAAACTCATCTTT.

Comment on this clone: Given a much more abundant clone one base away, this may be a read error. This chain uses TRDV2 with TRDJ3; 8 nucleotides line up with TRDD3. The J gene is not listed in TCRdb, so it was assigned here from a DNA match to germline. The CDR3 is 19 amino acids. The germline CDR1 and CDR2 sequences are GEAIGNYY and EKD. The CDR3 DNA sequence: TGTGCCTGTGACTTGACTGGGGGGCCCAGCTCCTGGGACACCCGAAAGATGTTTTTC. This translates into CACDLTGGPSSWDTRKMFF.

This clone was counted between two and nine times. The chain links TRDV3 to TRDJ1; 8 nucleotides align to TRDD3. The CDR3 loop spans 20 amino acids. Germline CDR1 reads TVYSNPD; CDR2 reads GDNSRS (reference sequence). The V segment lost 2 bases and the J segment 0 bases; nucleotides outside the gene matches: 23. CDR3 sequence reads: CAFSFPANALLGGYTDKLIF. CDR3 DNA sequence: TGTGCCTTTTCTTTTCCTGCAAACGCACTACTGGGGGGGTACACCGATAAACTCATCTTT.

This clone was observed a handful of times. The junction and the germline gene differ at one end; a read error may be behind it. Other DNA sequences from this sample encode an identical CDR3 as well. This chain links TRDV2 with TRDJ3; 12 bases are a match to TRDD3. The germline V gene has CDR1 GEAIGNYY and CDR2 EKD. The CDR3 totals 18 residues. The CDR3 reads CACDILGDTPWDTRQMFF. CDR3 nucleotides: TGTGCCTGTGACATTCTGGGGGATACGCCATGGGACACCCGACAGATGTTCTTC.

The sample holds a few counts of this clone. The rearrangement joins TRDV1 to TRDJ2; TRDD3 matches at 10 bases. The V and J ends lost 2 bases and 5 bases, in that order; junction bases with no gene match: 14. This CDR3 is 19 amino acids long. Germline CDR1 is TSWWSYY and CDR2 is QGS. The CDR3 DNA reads TGTGCTCTTGGGGAAAGGATAACGTGGGTACTGGGGGATACAGCACAACTCTTCTTT. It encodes CALGERITWVLGDTAQLFF.

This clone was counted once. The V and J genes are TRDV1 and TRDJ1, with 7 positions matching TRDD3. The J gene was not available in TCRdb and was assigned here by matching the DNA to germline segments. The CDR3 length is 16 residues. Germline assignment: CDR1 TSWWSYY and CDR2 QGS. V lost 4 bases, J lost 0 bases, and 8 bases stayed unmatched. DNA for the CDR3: TGTGCTCTTGGGGTCAAGGGGGGATCCGACACCGATAAACTCATCTTT. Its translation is CALGVKGGSDTDKLIF.

CDR3 sequence reads: CAIGEDSKLRGDYGDKLIF. The DNA of the CDR3 is TGTGCTATTGGGGAAGATAGTAAATTAAGGGGGGATTACGGCGATAAACTCATCTTT. Although no V gene was called, TRDJ1 is the J gene; the D call of TRDD3 is as the table states it, not checked on the DNA. The CDR3 covers 19 residues.

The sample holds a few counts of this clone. As DNA, the CDR3 is TGTGCAGCAAGCGCGAGGGATCGAACTTACTGGGGACTGAGCTCCTGGGACACCCGACAGATGTTTTTC. This encodes CAASARDRTYWGLSSWDTRQMFF. This chain links TRAV29/DV5 with TRDJ3, with 7 positions matching TRDD3. Germline V gives CDR1 NSMFDY, CDR2 ISSIKDK. The V and J ends lost 0 bases and 0 bases, in that order; junction bases with no gene match: 21. The CDR3 is 23 amino acids. Full variable domain (missing parts from reference TRAV29/DV5 and TRDJ3): DQQVKQNSPSLSVQEGRISILNCDYTNSMFDYFLWYKKYPAEGPTFLISISSIKDKNEDGRFTVFLNKSAKHLSLHIVPSQPGDSAVYFCAASARDRTYWGLSSWDTRQMFFGTGIKLFVEP.

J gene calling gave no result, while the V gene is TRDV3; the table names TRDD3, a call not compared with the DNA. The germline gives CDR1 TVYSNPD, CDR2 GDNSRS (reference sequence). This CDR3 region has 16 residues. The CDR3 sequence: CACTVGCSWDTRNMFF. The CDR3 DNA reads TGTGCCTGTACCGTCGGGTGTTCCTGGGACACCCGAAATATGTTTTTC.

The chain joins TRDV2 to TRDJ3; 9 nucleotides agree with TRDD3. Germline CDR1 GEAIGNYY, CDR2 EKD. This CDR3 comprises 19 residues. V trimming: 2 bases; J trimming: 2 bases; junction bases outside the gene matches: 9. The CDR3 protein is CACDKYWGTKPWDTRQMFF. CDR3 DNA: TGTGCCTGTGACAAGTACTGGGGGACTAAGCCCTGGGACACCCGACAGATGTTTTTC.

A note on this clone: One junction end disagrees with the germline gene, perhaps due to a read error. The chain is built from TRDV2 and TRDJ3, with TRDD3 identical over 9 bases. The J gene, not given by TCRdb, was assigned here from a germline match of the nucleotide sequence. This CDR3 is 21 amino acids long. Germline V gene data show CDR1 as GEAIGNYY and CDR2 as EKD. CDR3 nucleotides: TGTGCCTGTGACAGACTGGGGGACACTCTTTCCCGCTCCTGGGACACCCGAAAGATGTTTTTC. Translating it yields CACDRLGDTLSRSWDTRKMFF.

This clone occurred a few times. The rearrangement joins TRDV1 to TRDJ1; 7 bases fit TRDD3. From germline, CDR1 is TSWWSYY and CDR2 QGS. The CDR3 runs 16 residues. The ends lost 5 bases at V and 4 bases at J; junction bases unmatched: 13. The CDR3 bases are TGTGCTCTTGGGAACTGGTGGGGGAAAGCGGGCGATAAACTCATCTTT. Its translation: CALGNWWGKAGDKLIF.

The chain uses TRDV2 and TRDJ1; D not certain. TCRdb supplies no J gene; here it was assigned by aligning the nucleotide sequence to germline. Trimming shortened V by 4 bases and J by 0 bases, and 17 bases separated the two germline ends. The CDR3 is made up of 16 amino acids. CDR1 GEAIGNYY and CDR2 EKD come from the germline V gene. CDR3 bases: TGTGCCTGTGAAGGGTCGATGGTGGTCTACACCGATAAACTCATCTTT. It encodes CACEGSMVVYTDKLIF.

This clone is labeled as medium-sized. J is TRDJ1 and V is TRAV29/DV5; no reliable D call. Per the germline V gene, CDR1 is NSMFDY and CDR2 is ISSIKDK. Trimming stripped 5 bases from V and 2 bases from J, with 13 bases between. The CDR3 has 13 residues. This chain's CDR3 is CAARTLWTDKLIF. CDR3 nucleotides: TGTGCAGCCCGTACCCTTTGGACCGATAAACTCATCTTT.

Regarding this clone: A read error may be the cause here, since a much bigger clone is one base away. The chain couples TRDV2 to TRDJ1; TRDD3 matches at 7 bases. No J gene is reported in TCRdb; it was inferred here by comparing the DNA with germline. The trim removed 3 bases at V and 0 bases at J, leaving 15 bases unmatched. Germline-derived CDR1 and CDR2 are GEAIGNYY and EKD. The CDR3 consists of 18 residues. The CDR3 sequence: CACDWEAGMGENTDKLIF. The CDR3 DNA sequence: TGTGCCTGTGACTGGGAAGCGGGAATGGGGGAGAACACCGATAAACTCATCTTT.

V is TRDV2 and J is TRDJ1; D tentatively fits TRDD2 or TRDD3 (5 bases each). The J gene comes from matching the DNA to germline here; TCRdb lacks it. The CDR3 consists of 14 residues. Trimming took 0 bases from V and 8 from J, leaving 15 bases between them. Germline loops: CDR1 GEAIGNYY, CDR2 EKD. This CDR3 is CACDTAAYGGKLIF. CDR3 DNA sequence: TGTGCCTGTGACACCGCTGCCTACGGGGGGAAACTCATCTTT.

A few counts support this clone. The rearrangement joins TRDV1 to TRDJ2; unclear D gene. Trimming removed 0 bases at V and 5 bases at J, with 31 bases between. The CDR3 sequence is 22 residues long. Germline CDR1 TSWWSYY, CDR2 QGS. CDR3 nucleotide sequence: TGTGCTCTTGGGGAACTAGGGTGGGAGTTAGGAGAGACATTAAGACCTACAGCACAACTCTTCTTT. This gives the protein CALGELGWELGETLRPTAQLFF.

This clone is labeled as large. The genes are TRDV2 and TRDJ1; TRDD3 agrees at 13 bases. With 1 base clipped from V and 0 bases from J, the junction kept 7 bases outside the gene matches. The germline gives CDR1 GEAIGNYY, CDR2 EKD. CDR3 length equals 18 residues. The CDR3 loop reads CACDTKLGDTRYTDKLIF. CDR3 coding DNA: TGTGCCTGTGACACTAAACTGGGGGATACGCGGTACACCGATAAACTCATCTTT.

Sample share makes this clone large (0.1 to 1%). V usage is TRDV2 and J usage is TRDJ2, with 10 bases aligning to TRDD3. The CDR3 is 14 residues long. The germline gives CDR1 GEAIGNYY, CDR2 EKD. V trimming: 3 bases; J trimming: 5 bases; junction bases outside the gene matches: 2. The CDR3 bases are TGTGCCTGTGACGTACTGGGGGATACAGCACAACTCTTCTTT. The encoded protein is CACDVLGDTAQLFF.

CDR3 sequence (DNA): TGTGCTCTTGGGGAACCCTGCCTTCCCTCTACACGGGATGGGGGATACGATTACACCGATAAACTCATCTTT. Protein: CALGEPCLPSTRDGGYDYTDKLIF. The chain carries TRDV1 and TRDJ1; 11 nucleotides line up with TRDD3. Germline V gene lookup returns CDR1 TSWWSYY and CDR2 QGS. This CDR3 has 24 residues. V shed 1 base, J shed 0 bases, and the junction held 25 bases outside the gene matches.

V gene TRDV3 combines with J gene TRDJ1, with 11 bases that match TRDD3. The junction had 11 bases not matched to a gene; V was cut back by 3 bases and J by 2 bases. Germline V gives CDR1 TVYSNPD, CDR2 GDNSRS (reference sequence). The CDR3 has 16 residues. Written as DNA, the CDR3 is TGTGCCTTCTCTTCCTACTGGGGGATAAGAACCGATAAACTCATCTTT. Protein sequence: CAFSSYWGIRTDKLIF.

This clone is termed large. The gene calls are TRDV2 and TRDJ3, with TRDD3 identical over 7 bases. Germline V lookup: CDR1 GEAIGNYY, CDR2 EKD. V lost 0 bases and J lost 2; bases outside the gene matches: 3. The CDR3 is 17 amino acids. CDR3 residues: CACDTLGGPWDTRQMFF. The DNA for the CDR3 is TGTGCCTGTGACACCCTGGGGGGTCCCTGGGACACCCGACAGATGTTTTTC.

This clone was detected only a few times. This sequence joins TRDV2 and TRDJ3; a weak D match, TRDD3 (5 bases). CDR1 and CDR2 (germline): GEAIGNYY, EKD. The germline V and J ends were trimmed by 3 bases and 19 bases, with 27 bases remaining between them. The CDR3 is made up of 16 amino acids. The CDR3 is CACDVGLPGDTLHMFF. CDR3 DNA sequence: TGTGCCTGTGACGTGGGGCTACCCGGGGACACCCTCCATATGTTTTTC.

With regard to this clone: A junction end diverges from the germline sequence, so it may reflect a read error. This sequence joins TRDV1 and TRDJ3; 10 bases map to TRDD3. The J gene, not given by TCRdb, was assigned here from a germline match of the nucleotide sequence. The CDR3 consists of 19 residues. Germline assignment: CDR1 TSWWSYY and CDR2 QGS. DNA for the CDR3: TGTGCTATTGGGGACCCACCGGGGGATACGGACTGGGACACCCGAAAGATGTTTTTC. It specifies CAIGDPPGDTDWDTRKMFF.

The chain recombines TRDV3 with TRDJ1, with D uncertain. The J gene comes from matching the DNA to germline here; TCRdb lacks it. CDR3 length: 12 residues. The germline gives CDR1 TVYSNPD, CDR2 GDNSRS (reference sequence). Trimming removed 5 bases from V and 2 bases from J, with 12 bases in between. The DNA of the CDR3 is TGTGCCAAGCCCGGCGGGACCGATAAACTCATCTTT. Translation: CAKPGGTDKLIF.

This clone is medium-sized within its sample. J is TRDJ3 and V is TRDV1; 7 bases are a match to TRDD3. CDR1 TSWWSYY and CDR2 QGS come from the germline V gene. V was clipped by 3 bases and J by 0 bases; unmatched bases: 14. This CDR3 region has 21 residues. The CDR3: CALGDPVSAGDPSWDTRQMFF. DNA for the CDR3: TGTGCTCTTGGGGATCCCGTTTCTGCGGGGGATCCCTCCTGGGACACCCGACAGATGTTTTTC.

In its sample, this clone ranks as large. CDR3 sequence reads: CAASAGTGGPTDKLIF. Written as DNA, the CDR3 is TGTGCAGCAAGCGCCGGTACTGGGGGCCCCACCGATAAACTCATCTTT. This chain joins TRAV29/DV5 and TRDJ1; TRDD3 matches at 8 bases. With 0 bases clipped from V and 1 base from J, the junction kept 8 bases outside the gene matches. CDR1 and CDR2 from the germline V gene are NSMFDY and ISSIKDK. The CDR3 extends over 16 amino acids.

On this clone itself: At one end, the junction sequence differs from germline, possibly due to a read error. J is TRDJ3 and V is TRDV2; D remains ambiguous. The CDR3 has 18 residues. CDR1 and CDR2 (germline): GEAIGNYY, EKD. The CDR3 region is CACDTVEGYSLYTLQMFF. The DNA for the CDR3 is TGTGCCTGTGACACTGTGGAGGGCTACTCCTTGTACACCCTACAGATGTTTTTC.